The 7 T cell receptor beta chains listed next were all sequenced from one sample in a study of shared clonotypes between healthy human individuals. Libraries were prepared by immunoSEQ multiplex PCR; TCRdb keeps only in-frame clonotypes and omits some of them. The sample consists of 1.4 million or so clones, 98% to 99% of them appearing once. Sequences were obtained from naive CD4+ T cells sorted from blood. Described subset: CD45RA+ positively selected. Receptors originate from a young man in good health.

The sample holds one count of this clone. The chain couples TRBV6-1 to TRBJ2-2; D not certain. The V gene's germline CDR1 is MNHNS and CDR2 SASEGT. There are 13 residues in the CDR3. V lost 3 bases and J lost 6, with 8 bases in between. CDR3 bases: TGTGCCAGCAGTGACTTGGCCCCCGGGGAGCTGTTTTTT. Its protein is CASSDLAPGELFF.

The rearrangement joins TRBV28 to TRBJ1-2; the match to TRBD1 covers 7 bases. The CDR3 has 16 residues. V dropped 7 bases and J dropped 1; count of bases not matched to a gene: 12. Per germline, CDR1 MDHEN and CDR2 SYDVKM. The CDR3: CASNVLGTALNYGYTF. The CDR3 coding sequence is TGTGCCAGCAACGTACTCGGGACAGCCCTTAACTATGGCTACACCTTC.

V gene TRBV5-4 combines with J gene TRBJ2-1; a possible D gene is TRBD2 (5 bases). Germline values: CDR1 SGHNT, CDR2 YYREEE (reference sequence). V was cut by 2 bases and J by 8 bases, with 11 bases left in between. The CDR3 sequence is 13 residues long. The CDR3 region is CASSFPRADEQFF. The CDR3 region has the DNA TGTGCCAGCAGCTTCCCGAGGGCGGATGAGCAGTTCTTC.

This chain joins TRBV9 and TRBJ2-5; 7 bases are a match to TRBD2. The V gene end was trimmed by 0 bases and the J gene end by 3 bases; junction bases not matched to a gene: 5. The germline V gene encodes CDR1 SGDLS and CDR2 YYNGEE. CDR3 length equals 15 residues. The DNA for the CDR3 is TGTGCCAGCAGCGTAGGGGGGACTAATGAAGAGACCCAGTACTTC. Protein sequence: CASSVGGTNEETQYF.

This sequence joins TRBV10-1 and TRBJ2-7, with 10 bases fitting TRBD1. Germline values: CDR1 WNHNN, CDR2 SYGVQD (reference sequence). The CDR3 has 18 residues. Trimming at V came to 2 bases and at J to 3 bases, leaving 13 bases not matched to a gene. Here the CDR3 reads CASSEGTGVAPLIYEQYF. The DNA for the CDR3 is TGCGCCAGCAGTGAGGGGACAGGGGTCGCCCCTCTTATCTACGAGCAGTACTTC.

The genes are TRBV7-9 and TRBJ2-3; D is ambiguous. The CDR3 contains 12 residues. Per germline, CDR1 SEHNR and CDR2 FQNEAQ (reference sequence). Trimming took 5 bases from V and 2 from J, leaving 5 bases between them. CDR3 loop: CASSHITDTQYF. The DNA for the CDR3 is TGTGCCAGCAGCCATATCACAGATACGCAGTATTTT.

About this clone: Other DNA sequences in this sample translate to the same CDR3. This chain uses TRBV19 with TRBJ2-7; 9 nucleotides match TRBD1. V lost 4 bases to trimming and J lost 2 bases; unmatched junction nucleotides: 0. In germline, CDR1 is LNHDA, CDR2 SQIVND (reference sequence). The CDR3 covers 13 residues. CDR3 DNA sequence: TGTGCCAGTAGTAGGGACAGGGCCTACGAGCAGTACTTC. Translated: CASSRDRAYEQYF.